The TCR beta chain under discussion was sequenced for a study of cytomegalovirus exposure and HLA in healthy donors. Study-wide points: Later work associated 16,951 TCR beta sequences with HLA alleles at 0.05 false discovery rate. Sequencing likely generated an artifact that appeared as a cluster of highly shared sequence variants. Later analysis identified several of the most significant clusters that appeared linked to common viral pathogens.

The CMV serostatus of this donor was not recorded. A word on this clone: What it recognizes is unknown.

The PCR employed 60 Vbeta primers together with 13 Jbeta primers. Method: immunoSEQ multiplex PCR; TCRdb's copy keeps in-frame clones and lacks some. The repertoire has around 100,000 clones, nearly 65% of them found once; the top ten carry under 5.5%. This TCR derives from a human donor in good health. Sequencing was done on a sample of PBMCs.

In DNA form, the CDR3 reads TGTGCCAGCAGTTACGGGGACAGGAAAACCTACGAGCAGTACTTC. Translated: CASSYGDRKTYEQYF. The chain is built from TRBV6-5 and TRBJ2-7; 8 bases line up with TRBD1. Unmatched junction bases numbered 5, after V lost 2 bases and J lost 2 bases. CDR1 MNHEY and CDR2 SVGAGI come from the germline V gene. This CDR3 comprises 15 residues.